This T cell receptor beta chain was observed in a study of T cells in Graves' hyperthyroidism and ophthalmopathy. Findings of the study overall: Most expanded thyroid clonotypes above 0.001 also appeared in blood. In simple terms, a model built on 13 V-J features told ophthalmopathy apart from stable hyperthyroidism.

Germline loops: CDR1 SGHTA, CDR2 FQGNSA. The length of the CDR3 is 17 residues. V gave up 5 bases and J gave up 4 bases, with 24 bases separating them. In this sample, this clonotype turned up many times. Its specificity is unknown. The PBMCs studied were ones that came from about 10 ml fresh peripheral blood. What was amplified from RNA transcripts were TCR beta CDR3 regions. With the HTBI primer set, the TCR CDR3 went through a first round of RT-PCR. TCRdb fed the multiplex PCR reads into MiXCR, producing one record per CDR3 protein. The sample lists 640,000 or so distinct CDR3 sequences, approximately 15% seen once, with approximately 6.4% in the top ten.

The chain couples TRBV7-2 to TRBJ2-7; tentatively, D is TRBD1 (6 bases). The material sequenced was blood. The source of this sequence is a woman aged 18-35 years with Graves' ophthalmopathy. The CDR3 DNA follows: TGTGCCAGCAGCCTAGACAGGCTTCCCACTGGAAATTACGAGCAGTACTTC. Protein sequence: CASSLDRLPTGNYEQYF.